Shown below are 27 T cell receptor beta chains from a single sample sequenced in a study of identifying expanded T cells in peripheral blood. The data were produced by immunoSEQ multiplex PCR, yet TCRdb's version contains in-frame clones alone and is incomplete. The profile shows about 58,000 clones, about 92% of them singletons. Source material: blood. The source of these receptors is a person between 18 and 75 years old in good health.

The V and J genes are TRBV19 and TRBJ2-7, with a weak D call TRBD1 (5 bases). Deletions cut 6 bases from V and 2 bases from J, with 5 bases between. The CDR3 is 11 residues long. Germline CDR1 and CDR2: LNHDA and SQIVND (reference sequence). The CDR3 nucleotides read TGTGCCAGTAGAGGGGCCTACGAGCAGTACTTC. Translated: CASRGAYEQYF.

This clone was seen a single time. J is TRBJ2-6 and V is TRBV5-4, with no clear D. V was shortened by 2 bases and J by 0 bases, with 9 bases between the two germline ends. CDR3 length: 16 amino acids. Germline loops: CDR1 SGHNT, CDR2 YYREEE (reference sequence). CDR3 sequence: CASSLFLNSGANVLTF. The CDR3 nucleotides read TGTGCCAGCAGCTTATTCCTGAACTCTGGGGCCAACGTCCTGACTTTC.

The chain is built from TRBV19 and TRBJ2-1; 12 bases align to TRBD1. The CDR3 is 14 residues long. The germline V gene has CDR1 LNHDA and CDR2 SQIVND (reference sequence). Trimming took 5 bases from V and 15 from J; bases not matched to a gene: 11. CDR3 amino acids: CASSPPGQGAIRFF. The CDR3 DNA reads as TGTGCCAGTAGTCCTCCGGGACAGGGGGCTATTCGGTTCTTC.

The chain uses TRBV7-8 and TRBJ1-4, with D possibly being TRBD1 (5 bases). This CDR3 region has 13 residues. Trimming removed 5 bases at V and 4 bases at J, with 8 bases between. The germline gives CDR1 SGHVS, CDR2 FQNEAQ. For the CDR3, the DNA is TGTGCCAGCAGCCTCGACAGTAATGAAAAACTGTTTTTT. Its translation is CASSLDSNEKLFF.

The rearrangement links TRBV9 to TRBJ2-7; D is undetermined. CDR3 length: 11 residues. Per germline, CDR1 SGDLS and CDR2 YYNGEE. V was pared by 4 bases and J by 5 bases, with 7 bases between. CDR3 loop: CASSSGHEQYF. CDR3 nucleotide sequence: TGTGCCAGCAGCTCCGGCCACGAGCAGTACTTC.

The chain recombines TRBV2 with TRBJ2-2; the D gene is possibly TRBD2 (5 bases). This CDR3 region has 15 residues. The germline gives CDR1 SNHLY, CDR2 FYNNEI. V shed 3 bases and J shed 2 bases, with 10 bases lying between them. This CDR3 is CASSDPSKNTGELFF. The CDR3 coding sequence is TGTGCCAGCAGTGATCCTAGCAAAAACACCGGGGAGCTGTTTTTT.

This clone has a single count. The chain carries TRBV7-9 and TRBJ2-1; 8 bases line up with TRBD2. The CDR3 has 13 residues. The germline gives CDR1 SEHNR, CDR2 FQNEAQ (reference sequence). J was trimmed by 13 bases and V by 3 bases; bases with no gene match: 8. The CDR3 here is CASSFVGLVSQFF. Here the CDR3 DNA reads TGTGCCAGCAGCTTCGTGGGACTAGTCTCACAGTTCTTC.

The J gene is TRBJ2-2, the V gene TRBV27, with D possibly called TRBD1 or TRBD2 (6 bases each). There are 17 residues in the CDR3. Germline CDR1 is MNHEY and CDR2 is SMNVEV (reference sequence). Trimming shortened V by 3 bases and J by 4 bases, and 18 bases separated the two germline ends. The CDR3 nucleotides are TGTGCCAGCAGTTTTGGGGGCCCCGGGAGTGCCACCGGGGAGCTGTTTTTT. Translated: CASSFGGPGSATGELFF.

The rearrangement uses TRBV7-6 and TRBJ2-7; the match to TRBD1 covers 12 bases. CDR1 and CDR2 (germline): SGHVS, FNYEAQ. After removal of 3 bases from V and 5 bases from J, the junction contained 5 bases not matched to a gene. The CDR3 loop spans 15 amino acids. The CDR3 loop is CASSFLGTGGNEQYF. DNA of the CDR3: TGTGCCAGCAGCTTCCTCGGGACAGGGGGCAACGAGCAGTACTTC.

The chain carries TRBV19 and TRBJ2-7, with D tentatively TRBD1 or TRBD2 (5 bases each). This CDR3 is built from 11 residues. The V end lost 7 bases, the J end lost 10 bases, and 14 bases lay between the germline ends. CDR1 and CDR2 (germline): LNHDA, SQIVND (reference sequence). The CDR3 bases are TGTGCCAGTAAGACTTGGGGGTTTCAGTACTTC. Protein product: CASKTWGFQYF.

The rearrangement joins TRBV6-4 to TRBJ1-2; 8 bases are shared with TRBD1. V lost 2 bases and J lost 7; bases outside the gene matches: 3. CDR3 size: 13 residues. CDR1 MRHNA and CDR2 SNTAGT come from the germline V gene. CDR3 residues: CASSDRGTGGYTF. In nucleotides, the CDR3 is TGTGCCAGCAGTGACCGTGGGACAGGTGGCTACACCTTC.

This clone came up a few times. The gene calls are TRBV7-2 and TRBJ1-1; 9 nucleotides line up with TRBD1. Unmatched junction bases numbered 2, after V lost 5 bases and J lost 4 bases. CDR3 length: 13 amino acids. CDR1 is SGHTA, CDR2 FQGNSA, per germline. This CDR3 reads CASSKDRGTEAFF. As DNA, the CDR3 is TGTGCCAGCAGCAAGGACAGGGGCACTGAAGCTTTCTTT. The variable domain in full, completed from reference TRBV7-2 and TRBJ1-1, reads GAGVSQSPSNKVTEKGKDVELRCDPISGHTALYWYRQSLGQGLEFLIYFQGNSAPDKSGLPSDRFSAERTGGSVSTLTIQRTQQEDSAVYLCASSKDRGTEAFFGQGTRLTVV.

The chain's CDR3 is CASSFLAGGSYNEQFF. Written as DNA, the CDR3 is TGCGCCAGCAGCTTCCTAGCGGGGGGATCCTACAATGAGCAGTTCTTC. The genes are TRBV5-1 and TRBJ2-1; 11 bases fit TRBD2. In germline, CDR1 is SGHRS, CDR2 YFSETQ. The CDR3 runs to 16 residues. The J segment lost 1 base and the V segment lost 2 bases, leaving 2 bases of the junction unmatched.

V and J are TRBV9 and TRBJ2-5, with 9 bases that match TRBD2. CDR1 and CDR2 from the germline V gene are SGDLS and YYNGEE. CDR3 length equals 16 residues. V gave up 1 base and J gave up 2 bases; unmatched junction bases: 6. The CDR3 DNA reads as TGTGCCAGCAGCGTATCTAGCGGGGACCTGCAAGAGACCCAGTACTTC. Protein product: CASSVSSGDLQETQYF.

CDR3 nucleotides: TGTGCCAGCAGCTACATGGCCCAAAACATTCAGTACTTC. It translates to CASSYMAQNIQYF. The chain links TRBV14 to TRBJ2-4; D is undetermined. The CDR3 contains 13 residues. Trimming pared 5 bases from V and 5 bases from J, leaving 10 bases between. The germline CDR1 and CDR2 sequences are SGHDN and FVKESK.

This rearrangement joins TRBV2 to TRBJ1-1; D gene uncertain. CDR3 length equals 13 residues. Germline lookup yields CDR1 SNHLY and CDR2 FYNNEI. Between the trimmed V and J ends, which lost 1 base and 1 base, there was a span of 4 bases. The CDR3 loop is CASSEDRNTEAFF. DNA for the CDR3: TGTGCCAGCAGTGAAGACAGGAACACTGAAGCTTTCTTT.

CDR3 sequence reads: CASSIRGSEGNQPQHF. The DNA for the CDR3 is TGTGCCAGCAGCATCAGGGGGAGTGAGGGCAATCAGCCCCAGCATTTT. V usage is TRBV2 and J usage is TRBJ1-5, with 7 bases fitting TRBD1. CDR3 length equals 16 residues. V trimming: 6 bases; J trimming: 2 bases; junction bases outside the gene matches: 10. CDR1 is SNHLY and CDR2 is FYNNEI in the germline V gene.

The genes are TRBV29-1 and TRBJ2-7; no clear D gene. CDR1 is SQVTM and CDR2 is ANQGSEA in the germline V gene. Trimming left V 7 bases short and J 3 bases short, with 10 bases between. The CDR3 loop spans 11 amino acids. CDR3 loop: CSAGLDYEQYF. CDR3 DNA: TGCAGCGCCGGGCTAGACTACGAGCAGTACTTC.

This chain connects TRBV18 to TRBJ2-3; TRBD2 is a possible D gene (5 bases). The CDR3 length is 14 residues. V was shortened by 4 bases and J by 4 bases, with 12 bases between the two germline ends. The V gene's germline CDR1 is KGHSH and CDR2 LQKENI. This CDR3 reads CASSLNTRADTQYF. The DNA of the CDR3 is TGTGCCAGCTCACTTAATACGCGGGCAGATACGCAGTATTTT. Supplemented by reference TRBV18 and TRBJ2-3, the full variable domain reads NAGVMQNPRHLVRRRGQEARLRCSPMKGHSHVYWYRQLPEEGLKFMVYLQKENIIDESGMPKERFSAEFPKEGPSILRIQQVVRGDSAAYFCASSLNTRADTQYFGPGTRLTVL.

The CDR3 DNA is TGTGCCAGCAGTCCCCCGGGGGCCTCCTACGAGCAGTACTTC. It is translated as CASSPPGASYEQYF. The chain couples TRBV27 to TRBJ2-7, with D perhaps assigned TRBD1 or TRBD2 (6 bases each). Germline V gene lookup returns CDR1 MNHEY and CDR2 SMNVEV (reference sequence). This CDR3 region has 14 residues. Trimming left V 5 bases short and J 0 bases short, with 11 bases between.

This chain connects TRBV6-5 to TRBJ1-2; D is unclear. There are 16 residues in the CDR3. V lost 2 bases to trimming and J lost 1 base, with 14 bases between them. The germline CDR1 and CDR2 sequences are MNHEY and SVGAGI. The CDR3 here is CASSYLRLPVNYGYTF. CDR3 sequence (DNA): TGTGCCAGCAGTTACCTCCGGCTCCCGGTTAACTATGGCTACACCTTC.

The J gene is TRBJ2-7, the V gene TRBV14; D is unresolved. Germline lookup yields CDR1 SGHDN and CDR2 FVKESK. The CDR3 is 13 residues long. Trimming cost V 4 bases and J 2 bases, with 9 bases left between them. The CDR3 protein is CASSPTGPYEQYF. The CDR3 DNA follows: TGTGCCAGCAGCCCTACTGGACCCTACGAGCAGTACTTC.

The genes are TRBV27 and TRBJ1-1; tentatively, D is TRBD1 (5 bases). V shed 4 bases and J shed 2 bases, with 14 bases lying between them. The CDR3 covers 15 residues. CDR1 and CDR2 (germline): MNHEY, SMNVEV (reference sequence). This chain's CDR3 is CASSSLRTINTEAFF. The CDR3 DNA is TGTGCCAGCAGTTCTCTCCGGACAATCAACACTGAAGCTTTCTTT.

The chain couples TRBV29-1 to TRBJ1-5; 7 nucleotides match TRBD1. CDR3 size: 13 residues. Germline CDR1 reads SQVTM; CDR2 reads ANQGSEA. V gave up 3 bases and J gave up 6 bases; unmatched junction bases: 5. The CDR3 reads CSVEEGAGQPQHF. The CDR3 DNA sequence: TGCAGCGTTGAGGAGGGGGCCGGTCAGCCCCAGCATTTT. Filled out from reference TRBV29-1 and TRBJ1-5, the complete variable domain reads SAVISQKPSRDICQRGTSLTIQCQVDSQVTMMFWYRQQPGQSLTLIATANQGSEATYESGFVIDKFPISRPNLTFSTLTVSNMSPEDSSIYLCSVEEGAGQPQHFGDGTRLSIL.

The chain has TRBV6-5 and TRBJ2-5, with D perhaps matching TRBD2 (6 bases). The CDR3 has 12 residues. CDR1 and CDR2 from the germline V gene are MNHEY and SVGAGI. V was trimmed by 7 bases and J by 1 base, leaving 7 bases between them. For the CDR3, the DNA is TGTGCCAGCACCGGGAGCCAAGAGACCCAGTACTTC. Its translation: CASTGSQETQYF.

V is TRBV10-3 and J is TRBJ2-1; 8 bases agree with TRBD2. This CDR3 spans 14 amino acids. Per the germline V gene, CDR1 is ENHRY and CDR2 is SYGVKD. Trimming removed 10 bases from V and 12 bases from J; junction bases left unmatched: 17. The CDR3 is CATRGSGMGVRQFF. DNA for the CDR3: TGTGCCACTCGGGGTAGCGGGATGGGTGTACGGCAGTTCTTC.

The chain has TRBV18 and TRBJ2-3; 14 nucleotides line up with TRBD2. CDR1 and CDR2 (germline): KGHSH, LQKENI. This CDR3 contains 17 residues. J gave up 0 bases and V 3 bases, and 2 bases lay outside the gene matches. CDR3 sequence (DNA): TGTGCCAGCTCACCCGGGACTAGCGGGAGAAGCACAGATACGCAGTATTTT. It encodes CASSPGTSGRSTDTQYF.